This is a list of T cell receptor beta chains from one sample in a study of blood T cell repertoires in COVID-19. Data came from immunoSEQ multiplex PCR; TCRdb stores just in-frame clones and leaves some out. Here the sample spans about 260,000 clones, around 84% being singletons. Material: peripheral blood. The receptors here all came from a man in his fifties or sixties with acute or convalescent COVID-19. Each CDR3 is given with its conserved first and last residue. The D gene is left open where the match is weak. The size entry is marked missing in some rows and otherwise reads once, few, many or a size class.

clone_size: NA; j_call: TRBJ2-3; d_call: TRBD2; v_call: TRBV13; cdr3_nt: TGTGCCAGCAGCATCCTAGCGGGAGGGCCATCGGATACGCAGTATTTT; cdr3_aa: CASSILAGGPSDTQYF
clone_size: few; j_call: TRBJ2-7; d_call: NA; v_call: TRBV7-9; cdr3_nt: TGTGCCAGCAGCGAAGGACAGTGGACGGGTGGCGAGCAGTACTTC; cdr3_aa: CASSEGQWTGGEQYF
clone_size: once; j_call: TRBJ2-5; d_call: NA; v_call: TRBV10-2; cdr3_nt: TGCGCCAGCAGTGAGTCTACTAGAATAAACCAGTACTTC; cdr3_aa: CASSESTRINQYF
clone_size: NA; j_call: TRBJ2-2; d_call: TRBD2; v_call: TRBV11-1; cdr3_nt: TGTGCCAGCAGCCCCCGCGCGGGGGGGGCCGGGGAGCTGTTTTTT; cdr3_aa: CASSPRAGGAGELFF
clone_size: NA; j_call: TRBJ1-1; d_call: TRBD1; v_call: TRBV5-1; cdr3_nt: TGCGCCAGCAGCTTGAGGGGACAGGCGGGAACTGAAGCTTTCTTT; cdr3_aa: CASSLRGQAGTEAFF
clone_size: once; j_call: TRBJ1-2; d_call: TRBD1; v_call: TRBV29-1; cdr3_nt: TGCAGCGCCGCAACAGGGGCGACGAACTATGGCTACACCTTC; cdr3_aa: CSAATGATNYGYTF
clone_size: NA; j_call: TRBJ2-6; d_call: NA; v_call: TRBV5-8; cdr3_nt: TGTGCCAGCGGGGCTTTCTCTGGGGCCAACGTCCTGACTTTC; cdr3_aa: CASGAFSGANVLTF
clone_size: NA; j_call: TRBJ2-6; d_call: NA; v_call: TRBV23-1; cdr3_nt: TGCGCCAGCAGTCAAGAGAGGTCTGGGGCCAACGTCCTGACTTTC; cdr3_aa: CASSQERSGANVLTF
clone_size: NA; j_call: TRBJ2-7; d_call: NA; v_call: TRBV18; cdr3_nt: TGTGCCAGCCGCGGGACAGTGGGCTACGAGCAGTACTTC; cdr3_aa: CASRGTVGYEQYF
clone_size: NA; j_call: TRBJ2-3; d_call: TRBD2; v_call: TRBV19; cdr3_nt: TGTGCCAGTAGTAAACAAGCGGGGGGGCGAGATACGCAGTATTTT; cdr3_aa: CASSKQAGGRDTQYF
clone_size: NA; j_call: TRBJ2-2; d_call: NA; v_call: TRBV2; cdr3_nt: TGTGCCAGCAGCCCGGGTTACACCGGGGAGCTGTTTTTT; cdr3_aa: CASSPGYTGELFF
clone_size: NA; j_call: TRBJ2-2; d_call: TRBD2; v_call: TRBV19; cdr3_nt: TGTGCCAGTTCCCAGACTAGCGGGGCATACACCGGGGAGCTGTTTTTT; cdr3_aa: CASSQTSGAYTGELFF
clone_size: once; j_call: TRBJ2-1; d_call: NA; v_call: TRBV6-2/TRBV6-3; cdr3_nt: TGTGCCAGCAGTGTCCCGTACAATGAGCAGTTCTTC; cdr3_aa: CASSVPYNEQFF
clone_size: NA; j_call: TRBJ2-7; d_call: NA; v_call: TRBV5-1; cdr3_nt: TGCGCCAGCAGCTTGGTACCGAGCTCCTACGAGCAGTACTTC; cdr3_aa: CASSLVPSSYEQYF
clone_size: NA; j_call: TRBJ1-6; d_call: NA; v_call: TRBV28; cdr3_nt: TGTGCCAGCAGTATTCGCCCAGGGCGTTCACCCCTCCACTTT; cdr3_aa: CASSIRPGRSPLHF
clone_size: NA; j_call: TRBJ2-1; d_call: TRBD2; v_call: TRBV4-2; cdr3_nt: TGTGCCAGCAGCCAACCCCGGGGCGGGGGTGAGCAGTTCTTC; cdr3_aa: CASSQPRGGGEQFF
clone_size: NA; j_call: TRBJ1-2; d_call: NA; v_call: TRBV5-1; cdr3_nt: TGCGCCAGCAGCTTGTTCGACAGGCAATATGGCTACACCTTC; cdr3_aa: CASSLFDRQYGYTF
clone_size: once; j_call: TRBJ2-7; d_call: TRBD2; v_call: TRBV4-1; cdr3_nt: TGCGCCAGCAGTCGGACTAGCGGCCTTGCCTACGAGCAGTACTTC; cdr3_aa: CASSRTSGLAYEQYF
clone_size: NA; j_call: TRBJ1-5; d_call: TRBD1; v_call: TRBV7-8; cdr3_nt: TGTGCCAGCAGCTTAGGGACAGGGTCAAGGGAGCCCCAGCATTTT; cdr3_aa: CASSLGTGSREPQHF
clone_size: NA; j_call: TRBJ2-3; d_call: TRBD2; v_call: TRBV3-1/TRBV3-2; cdr3_nt: TGTGCCAGCAGCCAAGGACTAGCGGGGGGGACAGATACGCAGTATTTT; cdr3_aa: CASSQGLAGGTDTQYF
clone_size: once; j_call: TRBJ2-2; d_call: TRBD2; v_call: TRBV7-8; cdr3_nt: TGTGCCAGCAGCTTCGGACTAGCGGGGGGACGGGGCACCGGGGAGCTGTTTTTT; cdr3_aa: CASSFGLAGGRGTGELFF
clone_size: NA; j_call: TRBJ2-1; d_call: TRBD2; v_call: TRBV6-5; cdr3_nt: TGTGCCAGCAGTTACTCGTGGGGGGGGGAGCAGTTCTTC; cdr3_aa: CASSYSWGGEQFF
clone_size: NA; j_call: TRBJ1-4; d_call: TRBD1; v_call: TRBV18; cdr3_nt: TGTGCCAGCTCACCAGGGACAGGGAATGAAAAACTGTTTTTT; cdr3_aa: CASSPGTGNEKLFF
clone_size: NA; j_call: TRBJ2-1; d_call: NA; v_call: TRBV3-1/TRBV3-2; cdr3_nt: TGTGCCAGCAGCCATAACCGGGAGGAGCAGTTCTTC; cdr3_aa: CASSHNREEQFF
clone_size: once; j_call: TRBJ2-1; d_call: TRBD2; v_call: TRBV4-2; cdr3_nt: TGTGCCAGCAGCCAAGATCGGTGGGGGACTAGCGTATACAATGAGCAGTTCTTC; cdr3_aa: CASSQDRWGTSVYNEQFF
clone_size: NA; j_call: TRBJ1-6; d_call: NA; v_call: TRBV27; cdr3_nt: TGTGCCAGCAGTTGGACATTTTCCTATAATTCACCCCTCCACTTT; cdr3_aa: CASSWTFSYNSPLHF
clone_size: NA; j_call: TRBJ2-7; d_call: TRBD1; v_call: TRBV10-3; cdr3_nt: TGTGCCATCAGTGAAAGGGGACAGACCAACTACGAGCAGTACTTC; cdr3_aa: CAISERGQTNYEQYF
clone_size: NA; j_call: TRBJ2-1; d_call: TRBD2; v_call: TRBV6-1; cdr3_nt: TGTGCCAGCAGTGAACTGTGGGGGGACTACTACAATGAGCAGTTCTTC; cdr3_aa: CASSELWGDYYNEQFF
clone_size: NA; j_call: TRBJ2-3; d_call: NA; v_call: TRBV19; cdr3_nt: TGTGCCAGTACCATTCCGGGAACTGCTAGCACAGATACGCAGTATTTT; cdr3_aa: CASTIPGTASTDTQYF
clone_size: NA; j_call: TRBJ2-3; d_call: TRBD2; v_call: TRBV7-6; cdr3_nt: TGTGCCAGCAGCCTACCGACTAGCGGGATCACAGATACGCAGTATTTT; cdr3_aa: CASSLPTSGITDTQYF
clone_size: NA; j_call: TRBJ2-7; d_call: NA; v_call: TRBV9; cdr3_nt: TGTGCCAGCAGCGGGGACACCTACGAGCAGTACTTC; cdr3_aa: CASSGDTYEQYF
clone_size: NA; j_call: TRBJ1-6; d_call: TRBD1; v_call: TRBV6-5; cdr3_nt: TGTGCCAGCAGCGAGCCAGGGGGTAATTCACCCCTCCACTTT; cdr3_aa: CASSEPGGNSPLHF
clone_size: NA; j_call: TRBJ1-2; d_call: TRBD1; v_call: TRBV6-5; cdr3_nt: TGTGCCAGCAGTTACGGGGACAGGGTTGCTGGCTACACCTTC; cdr3_aa: CASSYGDRVAGYTF
clone_size: NA; j_call: TRBJ1-6; d_call: TRBD1; v_call: TRBV25-1; cdr3_nt: TGTGCCAGCAGATTTTCCCAGGGGGGTTCACCCCTCCACTTT; cdr3_aa: CASRFSQGGSPLHF
clone_size: NA; j_call: TRBJ2-5; d_call: TRBD2; v_call: TRBV2; cdr3_nt: TGTGCCAGCAGAAGGGCTAGCGGACAAGAGACCCAGTACTTC; cdr3_aa: CASRRASGQETQYF
clone_size: NA; j_call: TRBJ2-1; d_call: TRBD2; v_call: TRBV6-6; cdr3_nt: TGTGCCAGCAGCCTCGGACTAGCGGGAGTCAATGAGCAGTTCTTC; cdr3_aa: CASSLGLAGVNEQFF
clone_size: NA; j_call: TRBJ1-1; d_call: NA; v_call: TRBV15; cdr3_nt: TGTGCCACCAGCAGAGTCCTCGACAGGCAGAACACTGAAGCTTTCTTT; cdr3_aa: CATSRVLDRQNTEAFF
clone_size: NA; j_call: TRBJ2-2; d_call: NA; v_call: TRBV3-1/TRBV3-2; cdr3_nt: TGTGCCAGCAGCCAAAGTATTTACTCGGGAGAGGCCACCGGGGAGCTGTTTTTT; cdr3_aa: CASSQSIYSGEATGELFF
clone_size: NA; j_call: TRBJ1-2; d_call: NA; v_call: TRBV3-1/TRBV3-2; cdr3_nt: TGTGCCAGCAGCCAAGATGCGGGGGTGAATGGCTACACCTTC; cdr3_aa: CASSQDAGVNGYTF
clone_size: NA; j_call: TRBJ2-1; d_call: NA; v_call: TRBV5-1; cdr3_nt: TGCGCCAGCAGCTTGTACGCGGTAGGCTCCTACAATGAGCAGTTCTTC; cdr3_aa: CASSLYAVGSYNEQFF
clone_size: once; j_call: TRBJ2-5; d_call: TRBD1; v_call: TRBV6-5; cdr3_nt: TGTGCCAGCAGTTACTTTTGGGACAGCCAAGAGACCCAGTACTTC; cdr3_aa: CASSYFWDSQETQYF
clone_size: NA; j_call: TRBJ1-5; d_call: NA; v_call: TRBV2; cdr3_nt: TGTGCCAGCAACGGGCTAAGGGCGGGTCAGCCCCAGCATTTT; cdr3_aa: CASNGLRAGQPQHF
clone_size: NA; j_call: TRBJ1-2; d_call: TRBD1; v_call: TRBV3-1/TRBV3-2; cdr3_nt: TGTGCCAGCAGCCAACAGACAGGGGTTTATGGCTACACCTTC; cdr3_aa: CASSQQTGVYGYTF
clone_size: NA; j_call: TRBJ2-2; d_call: NA; v_call: TRBV4-1; cdr3_nt: TGCGCCAGCAGCCAAGATGGCACGTCCACCGGGGAGCTGTTTTTT; cdr3_aa: CASSQDGTSTGELFF
clone_size: NA; j_call: TRBJ2-7; d_call: NA; v_call: TRBV19; cdr3_nt: TGTGCCAGTAGACGATCGGGGGTGGACGAGCAGTACTTC; cdr3_aa: CASRRSGVDEQYF
clone_size: NA; j_call: TRBJ1-2; d_call: NA; v_call: TRBV3-1/TRBV3-2; cdr3_nt: TGTGCCAGCAGCCAAACCGGGGGGAACTATGGCTACACCTTC; cdr3_aa: CASSQTGGNYGYTF
clone_size: NA; j_call: TRBJ2-3; d_call: TRBD1; v_call: TRBV18; cdr3_nt: TGTGCCAGCTCACCCCTAACCGGGACAGGGGTTCAAGATACGCAGTATTTT; cdr3_aa: CASSPLTGTGVQDTQYF
clone_size: once; j_call: TRBJ2-5; d_call: NA; v_call: TRBV29-1; cdr3_nt: TGCAGCGCTGGTAGGGGGCAAGAGACCCAGTACTTC; cdr3_aa: CSAGRGQETQYF
clone_size: NA; j_call: TRBJ2-5; d_call: TRBD1; v_call: TRBV20-1; cdr3_nt: TGCAGTGCTAGTGGTCAAAACAGGGGAGTTCGAGAGACCCAGTACTTC; cdr3_aa: CSASGQNRGVRETQYF
clone_size: NA; j_call: TRBJ1-2; d_call: NA; v_call: TRBV11-1; cdr3_nt: TGTGCCAGCAGCTTATACGCGGGAGCGAGCTATGGCTACACCTTC; cdr3_aa: CASSLYAGASYGYTF
clone_size: NA; j_call: TRBJ2-1; d_call: TRBD2; v_call: TRBV4-1; cdr3_nt: TGCGCCAGCAGCCAGGAATCCGGGACTAGCTTTAACAATGAGCAGTTCTTC; cdr3_aa: CASSQESGTSFNNEQFF
clone_size: NA; j_call: TRBJ1-1; d_call: TRBD1; v_call: TRBV27; cdr3_nt: TGTGCCAGCACCGCCAGGACAGGGGGCGCAATGAACACTGAAGCTTTCTTT; cdr3_aa: CASTARTGGAMNTEAFF
clone_size: NA; j_call: TRBJ2-2; d_call: NA; v_call: TRBV7-3; cdr3_nt: TGTGCCAGCAGCCAGACTAACACCGGGGAGCTGTTTTTT; cdr3_aa: CASSQTNTGELFF
clone_size: NA; j_call: TRBJ2-1; d_call: TRBD2; v_call: TRBV28; cdr3_nt: TGTGCCAGCAGTTTTCCCTATGGGACTAGCGGGAGCGGTAGGAATGAGCAGTTCTTC; cdr3_aa: CASSFPYGTSGSGRNEQFF
clone_size: NA; j_call: TRBJ1-1; d_call: NA; v_call: TRBV5-6; cdr3_nt: TGTGCCAGCAGTCAGAACACTGAAGCTTTCTTT; cdr3_aa: CASSQNTEAFF